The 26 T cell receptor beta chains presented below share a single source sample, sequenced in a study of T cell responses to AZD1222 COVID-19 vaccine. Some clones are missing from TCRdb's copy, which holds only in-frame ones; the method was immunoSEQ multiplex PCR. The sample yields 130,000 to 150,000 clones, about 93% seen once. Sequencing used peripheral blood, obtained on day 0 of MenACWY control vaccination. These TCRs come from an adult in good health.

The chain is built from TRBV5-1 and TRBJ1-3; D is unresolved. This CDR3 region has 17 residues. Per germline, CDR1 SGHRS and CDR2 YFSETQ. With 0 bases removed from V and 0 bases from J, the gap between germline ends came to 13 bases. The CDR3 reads CASSLEWVGISGNTIYF. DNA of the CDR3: TGCGCCAGCAGCTTGGAATGGGTGGGAATCTCTGGAAACACCATATATTTT. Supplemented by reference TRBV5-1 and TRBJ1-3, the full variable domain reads KAGVTQTPRYLIKTRGQQVTLSCSPISGHRSVSWYQQTPGQGLQFLFEYFSETQRNKGNFPGRFSGRQFSNSRSEMNVSTLELGDSALYLCASSLEWVGISGNTIYFGEGSWLTVV.

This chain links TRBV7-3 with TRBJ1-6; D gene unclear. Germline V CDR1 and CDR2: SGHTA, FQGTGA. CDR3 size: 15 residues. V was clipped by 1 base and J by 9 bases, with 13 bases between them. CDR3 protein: CASSLREGLSSPLHF. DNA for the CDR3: TGTGCCAGCAGCTTAAGGGAAGGTTTGAGTTCACCCCTCCACTTT.

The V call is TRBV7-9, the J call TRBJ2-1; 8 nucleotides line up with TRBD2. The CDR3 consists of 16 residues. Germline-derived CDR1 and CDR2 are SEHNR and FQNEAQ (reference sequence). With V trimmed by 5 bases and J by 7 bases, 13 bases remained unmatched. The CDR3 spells CASSLTTSGAGNEQFF. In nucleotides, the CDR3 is TGTGCCAGCAGCCTAACAACTAGCGGAGCTGGGAATGAGCAGTTCTTC.

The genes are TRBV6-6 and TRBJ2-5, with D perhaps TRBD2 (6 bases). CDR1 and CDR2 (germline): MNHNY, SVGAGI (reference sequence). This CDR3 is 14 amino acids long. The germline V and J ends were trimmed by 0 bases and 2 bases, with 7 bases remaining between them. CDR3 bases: TGTGCCAGCAGTTACTCCGGGAGACAAGAGACCCAGTACTTC. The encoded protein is CASSYSGRQETQYF.

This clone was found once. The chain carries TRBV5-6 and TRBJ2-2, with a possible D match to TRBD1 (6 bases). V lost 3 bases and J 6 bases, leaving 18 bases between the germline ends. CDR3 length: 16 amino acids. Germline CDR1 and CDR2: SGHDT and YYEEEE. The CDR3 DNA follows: TGTGCCAGCAGCTCCTGGGCAGGGGTCGGTCCCGGGGAGCTGTTTTTT. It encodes CASSSWAGVGPGELFF.

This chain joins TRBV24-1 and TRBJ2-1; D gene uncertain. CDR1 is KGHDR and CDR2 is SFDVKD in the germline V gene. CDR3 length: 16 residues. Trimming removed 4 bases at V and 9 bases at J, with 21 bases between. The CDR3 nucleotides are TGTGCCACCAGTGACTTTGATGCAACCAGCCGCGGTGAGCAGTTCTTC. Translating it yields CATSDFDATSRGEQFF.

Here the CDR3 reads CASSPQAPIYEQYF. CDR3 bases: TGTGCCAGCAGCCCACAGGCCCCCATCTACGAGCAGTACTTC. The V and J genes are TRBV28 and TRBJ2-7; tentative D call: TRBD1 (5 bases). Per germline, CDR1 MDHEN and CDR2 SYDVKM. This CDR3 contains 14 residues. V was cut by 6 bases and J by 3 bases, with 15 bases left in between.

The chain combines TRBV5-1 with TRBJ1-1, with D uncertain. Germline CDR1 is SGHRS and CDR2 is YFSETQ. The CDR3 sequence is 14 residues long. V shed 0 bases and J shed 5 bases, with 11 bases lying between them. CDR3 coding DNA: TGCGCCAGCAGCTTGGGAGGGCAGCAAACTGAAGCTTTCTTT. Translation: CASSLGGQQTEAFF.

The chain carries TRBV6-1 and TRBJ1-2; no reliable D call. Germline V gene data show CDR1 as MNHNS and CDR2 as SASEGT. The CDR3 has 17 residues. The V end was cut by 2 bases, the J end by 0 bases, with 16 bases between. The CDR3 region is CASSEYHRVAANYGYTF. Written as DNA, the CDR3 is TGTGCCAGCAGTGAATATCACCGGGTGGCGGCTAACTATGGCTACACCTTC.

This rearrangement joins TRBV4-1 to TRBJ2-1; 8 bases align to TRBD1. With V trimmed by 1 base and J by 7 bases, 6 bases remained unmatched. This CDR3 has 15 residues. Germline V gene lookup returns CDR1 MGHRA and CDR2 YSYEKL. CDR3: CASSQVRGQRNEQFF. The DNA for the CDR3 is TGCGCCAGCAGCCAAGTCAGGGGGCAAAGGAATGAGCAGTTCTTC.

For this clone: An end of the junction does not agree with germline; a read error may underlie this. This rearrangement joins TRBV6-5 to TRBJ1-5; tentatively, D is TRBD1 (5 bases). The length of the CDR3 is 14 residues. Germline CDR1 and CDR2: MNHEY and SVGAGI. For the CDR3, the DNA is TGTGCCAGCACTTACGGGGGGGGCAATCAGCCCCAGCATTTT. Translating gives CASTYGGGNQPQHF.

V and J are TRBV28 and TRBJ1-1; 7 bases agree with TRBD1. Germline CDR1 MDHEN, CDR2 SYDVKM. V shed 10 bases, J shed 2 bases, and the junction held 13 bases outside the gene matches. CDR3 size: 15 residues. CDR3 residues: CAISPTGTVNTEAFF. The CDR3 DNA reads TGTGCCATTTCGCCTACCGGGACAGTAAACACTGAAGCTTTCTTT.

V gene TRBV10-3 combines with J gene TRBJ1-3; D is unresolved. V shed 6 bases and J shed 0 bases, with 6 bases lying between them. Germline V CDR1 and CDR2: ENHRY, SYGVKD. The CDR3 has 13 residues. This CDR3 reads CAIRDTSGNTIYF. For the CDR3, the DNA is TGTGCCATCAGAGACACCTCTGGAAACACCATATATTTT.

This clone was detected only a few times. CDR3 sequence: CASSFSGGTRGDTQYF. CDR3 DNA sequence: TGTGCCAGCAGCTTCAGCGGGGGGACCCGGGGCGATACGCAGTATTTT. The V gene is TRBV7-2, the J gene TRBJ2-3, with 9 bases matching TRBD2. The CDR3 length is 16 residues. The V gene end was trimmed by 3 bases and the J gene end by 6 bases; junction bases not matched to a gene: 10. Germline V gene lookup returns CDR1 SGHTA and CDR2 FQGNSA.

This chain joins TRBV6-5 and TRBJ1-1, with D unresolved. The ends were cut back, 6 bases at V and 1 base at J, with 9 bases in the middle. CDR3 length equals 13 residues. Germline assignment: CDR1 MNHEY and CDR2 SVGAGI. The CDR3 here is CASRKGQNTEAFF. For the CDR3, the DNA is TGTGCCAGCAGAAAAGGGCAGAACACTGAAGCTTTCTTT.

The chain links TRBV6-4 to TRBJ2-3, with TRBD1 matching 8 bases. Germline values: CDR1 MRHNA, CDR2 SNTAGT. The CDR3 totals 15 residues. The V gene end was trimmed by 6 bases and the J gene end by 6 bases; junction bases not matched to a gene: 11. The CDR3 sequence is CASSVQGVFGDTQYF. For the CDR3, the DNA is TGTGCCAGCAGCGTACAGGGGGTCTTCGGGGATACGCAGTATTTT.

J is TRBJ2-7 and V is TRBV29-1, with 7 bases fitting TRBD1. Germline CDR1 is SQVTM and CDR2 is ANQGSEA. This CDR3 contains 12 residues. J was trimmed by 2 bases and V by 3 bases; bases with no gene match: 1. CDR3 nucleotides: TGCAGCGTTGAGGACAGGCCCTACGAGCAGTACTTC. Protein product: CSVEDRPYEQYF.

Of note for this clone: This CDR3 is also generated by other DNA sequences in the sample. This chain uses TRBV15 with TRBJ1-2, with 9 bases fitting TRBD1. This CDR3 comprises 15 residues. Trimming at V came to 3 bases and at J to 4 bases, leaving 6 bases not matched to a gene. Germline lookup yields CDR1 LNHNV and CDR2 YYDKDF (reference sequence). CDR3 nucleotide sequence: TGTGCCACCAGCAGGGGACAGGGCCAAGGCTATGGCTACACCTTC. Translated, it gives CATSRGQGQGYGYTF.

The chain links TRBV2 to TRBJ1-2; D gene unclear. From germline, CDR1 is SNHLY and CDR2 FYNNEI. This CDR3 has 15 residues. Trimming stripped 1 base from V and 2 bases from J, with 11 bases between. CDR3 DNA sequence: TGTGCCAGCAGTGAAGAAGGGCATAACAACTATGGCTACACCTTC. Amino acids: CASSEEGHNNYGYTF.

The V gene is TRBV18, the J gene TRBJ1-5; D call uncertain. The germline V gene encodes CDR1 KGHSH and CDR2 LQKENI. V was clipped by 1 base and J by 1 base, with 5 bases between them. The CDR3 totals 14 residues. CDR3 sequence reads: CASSPLQSNQPQHF. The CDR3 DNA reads TGTGCCAGCTCACCACTACAGAGCAATCAGCCCCAGCATTTT.

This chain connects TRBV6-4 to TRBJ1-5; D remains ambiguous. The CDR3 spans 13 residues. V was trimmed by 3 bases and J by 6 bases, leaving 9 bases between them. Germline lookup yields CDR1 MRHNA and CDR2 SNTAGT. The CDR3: CASSENRGQPQHF. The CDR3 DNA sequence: TGTGCCAGCAGTGAAAATAGAGGTCAGCCCCAGCATTTT.

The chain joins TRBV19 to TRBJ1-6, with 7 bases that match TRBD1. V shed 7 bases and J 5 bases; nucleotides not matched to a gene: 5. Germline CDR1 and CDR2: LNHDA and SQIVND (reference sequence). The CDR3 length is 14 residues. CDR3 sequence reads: CASTSTGHNSPLHF. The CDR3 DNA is TGTGCCAGTACCTCGACAGGGCATAATTCACCCCTCCACTTT.

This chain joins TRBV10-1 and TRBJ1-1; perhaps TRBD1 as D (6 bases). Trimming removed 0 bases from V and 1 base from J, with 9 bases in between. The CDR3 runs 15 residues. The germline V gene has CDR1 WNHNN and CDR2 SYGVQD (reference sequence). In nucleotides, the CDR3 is TGCGCCAGCAGTGAGTCGACGACAGGGAACACTGAAGCTTTCTTT. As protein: CASSESTTGNTEAFF.

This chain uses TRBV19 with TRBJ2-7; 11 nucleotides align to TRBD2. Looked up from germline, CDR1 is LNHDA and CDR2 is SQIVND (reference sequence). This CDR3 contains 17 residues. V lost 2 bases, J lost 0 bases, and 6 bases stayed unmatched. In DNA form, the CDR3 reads TGTGCCAGTAGTATAAGCGATAGCGGGAGGGCCTCCTACGAGCAGTACTTC. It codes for CASSISDSGRASYEQYF. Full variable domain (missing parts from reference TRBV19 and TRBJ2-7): DGGITQSPKYLFRKEGQNVTLSCEQNLNHDAMYWYRQDPGQGLRLIYYSQIVNDFQKGDIAEGYSVSREKKESFPLTVTSAQKNPTAFYLCASSISDSGRASYEQYFGPGTRLTVT.

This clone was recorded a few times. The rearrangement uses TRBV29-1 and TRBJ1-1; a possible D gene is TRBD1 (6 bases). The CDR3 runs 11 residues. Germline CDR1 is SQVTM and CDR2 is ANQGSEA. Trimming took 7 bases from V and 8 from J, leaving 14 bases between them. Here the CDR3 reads CSGQQGREAFF. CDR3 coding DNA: TGCAGCGGACAACAGGGACGAGAAGCTTTCTTT.

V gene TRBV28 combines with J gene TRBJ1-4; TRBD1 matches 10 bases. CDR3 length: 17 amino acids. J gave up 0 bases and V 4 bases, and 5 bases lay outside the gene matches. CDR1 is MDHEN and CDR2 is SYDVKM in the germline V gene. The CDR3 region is CASSSRDRGATNEKLFF. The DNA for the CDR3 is TGTGCCAGCAGTTCTCGGGACAGGGGTGCAACTAATGAAAAACTGTTTTTT.